A selection of T cell receptor beta chains follows, all from one sample in a study of neurological immune-mediated disorders. TCRdb fed the 5' RACE reads into MiXCR, producing one record per CDR3 protein. The repertoire includes about 62,000 distinct CDR3 sequences, 4% to 5.5% of them detected once, and approximately 3.5% sits in the top ten. The sequencing input was PBMCs. All receptors come from a woman between 50 and 59 years old with multiple sclerosis. CDR3s include the opening cysteine and the closing phenylalanine or tryptophan. Fields, in order: clone size, V gene, D gene, J gene, CDR3 protein, CDR3 DNA. D genes are given only for firm matches. Clone size appears in some rows only: once, few, many, or a class for an expanded clone.

size: once
V: TRBV6-6
D: TRBD1
J: TRBJ2-7
CDR3: CASAGEDRAYEQYF
DNA: TGTGCCAGCGCCGGAGAGGACAGGGCTTACGAGCAGTACTTC

size: many
V: TRBV12-3/TRBV12-4
D: .
J: TRBJ2-1
CDR3: CASSLGFGEQFF
DNA: TGTGCCAGCAGTTTGGGGTTTGGTGAGCAGTTCTTC

size: many
V: TRBV10-3
D: .
J: TRBJ1-1
CDR3: CAISSGLSTEAFF
DNA: TGTGCCATCAGCTCAGGGTTGAGCACTGAAGCTTTCTTT

size: many
V: TRBV7-2
D: .
J: TRBJ2-1
CDR3: CASSLEAQLNNEQFF
DNA: TGTGCCAGCAGCCTAGAGGCACAGCTGAACAATGAGCAGTTCTTC

size: many
V: TRBV7-8
D: .
J: TRBJ1-3
CDR3: CASSLQETSGNTIYF
DNA: TGTGCCAGCAGCTTACAGGAGACCTCTGGAAACACCATATATTTT

size: many
V: TRBV20-1
D: .
J: TRBJ1-2
CDR3: CSAITGSNYGYTF
DNA: TGCAGTGCCATCACCGGATCTAACTATGGCTACACCTTC

size: many
V: TRBV7-8
D: .
J: TRBJ1-6
CDR3: CASSLRARINSPLHF
DNA: TGTGCCAGCAGCTTACGGGCCAGGATTAATTCACCCCTCCACTTT

size: many
V: TRBV28
D: .
J: TRBJ2-1
CDR3: CASSLVLASFGGNEQFF
DNA: TGTGCCAGCAGTTTGGTTTTGGCTAGCTTTGGTGGCAATGAGCAGTTCTTC

size: many
V: TRBV5-1
D: TRBD1
J: TRBJ2-2
CDR3: CASSPGQSITGELFF
DNA: TGCGCCAGTTCCCCGGGACAGAGTATCACCGGGGAGCTGTTTTTT

size: many
V: TRBV5-1
D: .
J: TRBJ1-1
CDR3: CASSFSDNTEAFF
DNA: TGCGCCAGCAGCTTTAGCGATAACACTGAAGCTTTCTTT

size: many
V: TRBV7-3
D: .
J: TRBJ2-5
CDR3: CASSLTGGQYQETQYF
DNA: TGTGCCAGCAGCTTAACTGGGGGACAATACCAAGAGACCCAGTACTTC

size: .
V: TRBV5-1
D: .
J: TRBJ2-7
CDR3: CASSSPLSDEQYF
DNA: TGCGCCAGCAGCTCCCCTTTGTCGGACGAGCAGTACTTC

size: many
V: TRBV6-2/TRBV6-3
D: .
J: TRBJ2-1
CDR3: CASSYAGSSYNEQFF
DNA: TGTGCCAGCAGTTACGCGGGGAGCTCCTACAATGAGCAGTTCTTC

size: many
V: TRBV18
D: .
J: TRBJ1-1
CDR3: CASSPQGDMNTEAFF
DNA: TGTGCCAGCTCACCACAAGGGGACATGAACACTGAAGCTTTCTTT